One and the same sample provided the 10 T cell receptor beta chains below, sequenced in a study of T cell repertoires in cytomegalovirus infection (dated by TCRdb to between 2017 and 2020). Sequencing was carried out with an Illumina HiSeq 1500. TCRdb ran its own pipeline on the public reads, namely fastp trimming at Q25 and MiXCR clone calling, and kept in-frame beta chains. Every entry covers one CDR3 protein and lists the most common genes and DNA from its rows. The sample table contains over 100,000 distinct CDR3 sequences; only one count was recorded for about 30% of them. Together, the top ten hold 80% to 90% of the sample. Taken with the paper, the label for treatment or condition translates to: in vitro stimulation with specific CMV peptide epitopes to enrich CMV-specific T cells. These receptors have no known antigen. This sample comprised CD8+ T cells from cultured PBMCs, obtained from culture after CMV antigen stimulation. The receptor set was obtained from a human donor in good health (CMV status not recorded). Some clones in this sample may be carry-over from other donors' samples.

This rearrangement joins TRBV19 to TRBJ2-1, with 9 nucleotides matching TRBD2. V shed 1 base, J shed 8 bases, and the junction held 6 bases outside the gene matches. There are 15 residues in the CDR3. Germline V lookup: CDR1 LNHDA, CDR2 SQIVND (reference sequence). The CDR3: CASSIVAGGRDEQFF. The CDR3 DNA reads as TGTGCCAGTAGTATAGTGGCGGGGGGGCGAGATGAGCAGTTCTTC.

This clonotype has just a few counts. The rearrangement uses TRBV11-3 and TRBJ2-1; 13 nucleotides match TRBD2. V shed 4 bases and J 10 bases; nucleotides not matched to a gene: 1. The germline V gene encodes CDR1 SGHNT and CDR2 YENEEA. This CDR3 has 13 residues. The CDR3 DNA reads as TGTGCCAGCAGCTGGACTAGCGGGGGCGAGCAGTTCTTC. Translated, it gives CASSWTSGGEQFF.

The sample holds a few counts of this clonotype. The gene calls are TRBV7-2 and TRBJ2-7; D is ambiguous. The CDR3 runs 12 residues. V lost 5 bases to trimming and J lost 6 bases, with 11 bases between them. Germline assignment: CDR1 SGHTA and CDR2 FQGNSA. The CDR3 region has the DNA TGTGCCAGCAGCGCCAGATCGGCCGAGCAGTACTTC. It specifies CASSARSAEQYF.

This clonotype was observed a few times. CDR3 residues: CSAETAPGSPLHF. DNA for the CDR3: TGCAGTGCGGAAACGGCGCCTGGATCACCCCTCCACTTT. V gene TRBV20-1 combines with J gene TRBJ1-6; D is undetermined. Trimming took off 6 bases at V and 10 bases at J, with 16 bases between the two ends. CDR1 and CDR2 (germline): DFQATT, SNEGSKA (reference sequence). This CDR3 has 13 amino acids.

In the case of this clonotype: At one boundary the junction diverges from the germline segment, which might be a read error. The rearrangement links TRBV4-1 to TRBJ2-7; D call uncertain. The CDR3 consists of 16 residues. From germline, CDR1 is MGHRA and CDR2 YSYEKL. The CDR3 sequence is CASNQERRPSSYEQYF. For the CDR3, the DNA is TGCGCCAGCAACCAAGAGCGACGACCCAGCTCCTACGAGCAGTACTTC.

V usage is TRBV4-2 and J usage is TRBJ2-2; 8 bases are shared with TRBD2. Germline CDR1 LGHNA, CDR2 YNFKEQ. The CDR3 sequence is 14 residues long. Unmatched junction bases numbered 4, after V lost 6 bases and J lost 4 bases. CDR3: CASSQRGSTGELFF. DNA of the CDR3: TGTGCCAGCAGTCAGCGGGGGAGCACCGGGGAGCTGTTTTTT.

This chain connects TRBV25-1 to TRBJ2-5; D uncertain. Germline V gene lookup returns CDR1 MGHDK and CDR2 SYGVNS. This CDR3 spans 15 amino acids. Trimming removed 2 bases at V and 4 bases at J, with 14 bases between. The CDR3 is CASSEERSQPETQYF. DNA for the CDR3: TGTGCCAGCAGTGAAGAACGTAGTCAACCAGAGACCCAGTACTTC. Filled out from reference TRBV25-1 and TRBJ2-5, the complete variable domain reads EADIYQTPRYLVIGTGKKITLECSQTMGHDKMYWYQQDPGMELHLIHYSYGVNSTEKGDLSSESTVSRIRTEHFPLTLESARPSHTSQYLCASSEERSQPETQYFGPGTRLLVL.

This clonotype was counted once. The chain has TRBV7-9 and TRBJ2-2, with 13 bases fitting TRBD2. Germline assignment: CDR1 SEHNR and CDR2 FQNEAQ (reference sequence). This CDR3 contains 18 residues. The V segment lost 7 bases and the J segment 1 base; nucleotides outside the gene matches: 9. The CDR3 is CASTNGLAGVMNTGELFF. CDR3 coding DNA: TGTGCCAGCACCAATGGACTAGCGGGGGTAATGAACACCGGGGAGCTGTTTTTT.

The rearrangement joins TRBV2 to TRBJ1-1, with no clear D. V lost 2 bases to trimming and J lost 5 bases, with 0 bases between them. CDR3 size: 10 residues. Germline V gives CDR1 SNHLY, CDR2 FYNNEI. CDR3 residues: CASSETEAFF. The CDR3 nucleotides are TGTGCCAGCAGTGAAACTGAAGCTTTCTTT.

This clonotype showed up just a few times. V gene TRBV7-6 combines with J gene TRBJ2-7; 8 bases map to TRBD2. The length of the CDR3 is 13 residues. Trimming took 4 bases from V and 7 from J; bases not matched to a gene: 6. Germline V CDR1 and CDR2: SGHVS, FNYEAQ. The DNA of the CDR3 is TGTGCCAGCAGCTCCGGGACTAGAAGGGAGCAGTACTTC. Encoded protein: CASSSGTRREQYF.